Below, 14 T cell receptor beta chains from the same sample are listed, as sequenced in a study of Tregs in tolerant kidney transplant recipients. Method: immunoSEQ multiplex PCR; TCRdb's copy keeps in-frame clones and lacks some. Here the sample spans 46,000 or so clones, 75% to 95% being singletons. The sample consisted of Tregs from blood. The receptors come from a human donor in good health.

This chain joins TRBV21-1 and TRBJ1-2. TRBV21-1 corresponds to a pseudogene. This CDR3 contains 19 residues. The CDR3 DNA is TGTGCCAGCAGCAAAGTGAAGTACGGCCCGGAAACCCCGAACTATGGCTACACCTTC. Amino acid sequence: CASSKVKYGPETPNYGYTF.

The chain links TRBV19 to TRBJ2-5; D is possibly TRBD1 (5 bases). The germline gives CDR1 LNHDA, CDR2 SQIVND (reference sequence). The CDR3 length is 14 residues. Trimming cost V 6 bases and J 5 bases, with 16 bases left between them. For the CDR3, the DNA is TGTGCCAGTAGCCCCTCAGGGTTACGGGAGACCCAGTACTTC. This encodes CASSPSGLRETQYF. The variable domain in full, completed from reference TRBV19 and TRBJ2-5, reads DGGITQSPKYLFRKEGQNVTLSCEQNLNHDAMYWYRQDPGQGLRLIYYSQIVNDFQKGDIAEGYSVSREKKESFPLTVTSAQKNPTAFYLCASSPSGLRETQYFGPGTRLLVL.

The genes are TRBV7-9 and TRBJ1-2; D gene unclear. V was pared by 1 base and J by 13 bases, with 16 bases between. CDR3 size: 13 residues. The germline V gene has CDR1 SEHNR and CDR2 FQNEAQ (reference sequence). The CDR3 DNA is TGTGCCAGCAGCTTAGTTGGAGGAAGAGTCAGCACCTTC. The encoded protein is CASSLVGGRVSTF.

The chain uses TRBV5-4 and TRBJ1-5, with 8 bases lining up with TRBD1. CDR1 SGHNT and CDR2 YYREEE come from the germline V gene (reference sequence). There are 16 residues in the CDR3. V gave up 4 bases and J gave up 1 base; unmatched junction bases: 7. Written as DNA, the CDR3 is TGTGCCAGCAGCAAACAAGGGACAGGCAGCAATCAGCCCCAGCATTTT. Translated: CASSKQGTGSNQPQHF.

V gene TRBV5-1 combines with J gene TRBJ2-6, with D possibly being TRBD1 (6 bases). V shed 3 bases and J shed 0 bases, with 13 bases lying between them. CDR1 and CDR2 (germline): SGHRS, YFSETQ. This CDR3 has 17 amino acids. DNA of the CDR3: TGCGCCAGCAGCTCGGGACACTCGAACTCTGGGGCCAACGTCCTGACTTTC. It is translated as CASSSGHSNSGANVLTF.

This clone was seen more than once but under ten times. The chain uses TRBV6-8 and TRBJ2-2, with 8 bases matching TRBD2. Per the germline V gene, CDR1 is MNHGY and CDR2 is SAAAGT. The V segment lost 4 bases and the J segment 4 bases; nucleotides outside the gene matches: 5. The CDR3 has 15 amino acids. In nucleotides, the CDR3 is TGTGCCAGCAGTTCGGGACTAGTCTTCACCGGGGAGCTGTTTTTT. Protein sequence: CASSSGLVFTGELFF.

The J gene is TRBJ2-1, the V gene TRBV29-1; D might be TRBD2 (5 bases). The ends were cut back, 5 bases at V and 1 base at J, with 12 bases in the middle. The length of the CDR3 is 14 residues. Germline lookup yields CDR1 SQVTM and CDR2 ANQGSEA. The CDR3 DNA reads TGCAGCGTTCACGCCGGGGTATCCTACAATGAGCAGTTCTTC. It yields the protein CSVHAGVSYNEQFF.

The J gene is TRBJ1-5, the V gene TRBV6-5, with TRBD1 identical over 7 bases. J lost 6 bases, V lost 2 bases, and 4 bases had no gene match. CDR1 and CDR2 from the germline V gene are MNHEY and SVGAGI. CDR3 length equals 14 residues. DNA for the CDR3: TGTGCCAGCAGTTACCGACAGGGTACTCAGCCCCAGCATTTT. Its protein product is CASSYRQGTQPQHF.

V usage is TRBV6-5 and J usage is TRBJ1-1; D is uncertain. Germline V CDR1 and CDR2: MNHEY, SVGAGI. Trimming took off 3 bases at V and 2 bases at J, with 7 bases between the two ends. The CDR3 totals 13 residues. DNA of the CDR3: TGTGCCAGCAGTTATCAATCTAACACTGAAGCTTTCTTT. Translated: CASSYQSNTEAFF.

This clone has just one count. The chain links TRBV13 to TRBJ2-1; 11 nucleotides match TRBD2. Looked up from germline, CDR1 is PRHDT and CDR2 is FYEKMQ (reference sequence). J lost 0 bases, V lost 5 bases, and 3 bases had no gene match. This CDR3 has 16 amino acids. The CDR3 reads CASSPTSGSSYNEQFF. Written as DNA, the CDR3 is TGTGCCAGCAGCCCAACTAGCGGGAGCTCCTACAATGAGCAGTTCTTC.

The chain employs TRBV29-1 and TRBJ2-2, with a weak D call TRBD2 (6 bases). Germline CDR1 and CDR2: SQVTM and ANQGSEA. The length of the CDR3 is 13 residues. V gave up 5 bases and J gave up 6 bases, with 13 bases separating them. CDR3 in DNA: TGCAGCGTTACCCACAGCGGGCCCGGGGAGCTGTTTTTT. Translated: CSVTHSGPGELFF.

The gene calls are TRBV23-1 and TRBJ2-7; 9 bases agree with TRBD2. TRBV23-1 is flagged as an ORF with uncertain function. The CDR3 loop spans 15 amino acids. V lost 5 bases, J lost 5 bases, and 10 bases stayed unmatched. The DNA for the CDR3 is TGCGCCAGCAGTGCCGGCGGGAGGGCGGGCGACGAGCAGTACTTC. This codes for CASSAGGRAGDEQYF.

A note on this clone: The sample contains more than one DNA sequence encoding this CDR3. The V call is TRBV19, the J call TRBJ1-2; no clear D gene. Trimming left V 4 bases short and J 4 bases short, with 10 bases between. The CDR3 loop spans 13 amino acids. CDR1 and CDR2 from the germline V gene are LNHDA and SQIVND (reference sequence). The CDR3, as DNA: TGTGCCAGTAGTAGATGGGAGTTCTATGGCTACACCTTC. Translated, it gives CASSRWEFYGYTF.

The CDR3 DNA follows: TGTGCCAGCAGCTTAAAGGGAGCCGAGCAGTTCTTC. It translates to CASSLKGAEQFF. This rearrangement joins TRBV11-2 to TRBJ2-1; a possible D gene is TRBD2 (5 bases). The CDR3 loop spans 12 amino acids. V was cut by 2 bases and J by 10 bases, with 9 bases left in between. Germline CDR1 SGHAT, CDR2 FQNNGV.